These T cell receptor beta chains were read from a single sample in a study of cytomegalovirus exposure and HLA in healthy donors. TCRdb keeps only in-frame clones here, not all; method: immunoSEQ multiplex PCR. The repertoire holds under 200,000 clones, with approximately 76% as singletons. Sequenced material: PBMCs. The receptors stem from a man aged 55 to 70 in good health and CMV-seronegative. Each CDR3 is given with its conserved first and last residue. A D gene is named only where the DNA matches it firmly. Clone size is shown for a subset of rows, as once, few, many or a class of expanded clone.

size: -
D: -
J: TRBJ2-3
V: TRBV7-9
CDR3: CSIGEAGGTQYF
DNA: TGTTCCATTGGGGAGGCTGGGGGAACGCAGTATTTT

size: -
D: TRBD2
J: TRBJ2-5
V: TRBV5-4
CDR3: CASRTTSGSETQYF
DNA: TGTGCCAGCAGAACAACTAGCGGGAGCGAGACCCAGTACTTC

size: -
D: TRBD2
J: TRBJ2-5
V: TRBV28
CDR3: CASSLTAGDETQYF
DNA: TGTGCCAGCAGTTTAACAGCGGGAGACGAGACCCAGTACTTC

size: -
D: TRBD1
J: TRBJ2-1
V: TRBV7-9
CDR3: CASSSPPGQGIGEQFF
DNA: TGTGCCAGCAGCTCTCCCCCGGGACAGGGGATCGGTGAGCAGTTCTTC

size: -
D: -
J: TRBJ1-1
V: TRBV7-9
CDR3: CASSPGSLNTEAFF
DNA: TGTGCCAGCAGCCCGGGATCGCTGAACACTGAAGCTTTCTTT

size: -
D: TRBD2
J: TRBJ2-3
V: TRBV9
CDR3: CASSVELAGGTDTQYF
DNA: TGTGCCAGCAGCGTAGAGCTAGCGGGGGGCACAGATACGCAGTATTTT

size: -
D: -
J: TRBJ1-3
V: TRBV28
CDR3: CASSALTASSGNTIYF
DNA: TGTGCCAGCAGTGCCCTGACAGCCTCCTCTGGAAACACCATATATTTT

size: few
D: -
J: TRBJ1-5
V: TRBV28
CDR3: CASIRGADQPQHF
DNA: TGTGCCAGCATCCGGGGGGCCGATCAGCCCCAGCATTTT

size: few
D: -
J: TRBJ2-1
V: TRBV12-5
CDR3: CASGFGLGGGNNEQFF
DNA: TGTGCTAGTGGTTTCGGACTGGGCGGGGGCAACAATGAGCAGTTCTTC

size: -
D: -
J: TRBJ1-1
V: TRBV19
CDR3: CASSQGPLNTEAFF
DNA: TGTGCCAGTAGTCAGGGTCCCCTGAACACTGAAGCTTTCTTT

size: -
D: TRBD1
J: TRBJ1-1
V: TRBV28
CDR3: CASSSLWTGGSTEAFF
DNA: TGTGCCAGCAGTTCATTATGGACAGGGGGGAGCACTGAAGCTTTCTTT

size: -
D: TRBD2
J: TRBJ2-7
V: TRBV4-3
CDR3: CASSQSLAGGRYEQYF
DNA: TGCGCCAGCAGCCAGTCACTAGCGGGAGGGAGGTACGAGCAGTACTTC

size: -
D: -
J: TRBJ2-6
V: TRBV28
CDR3: CASSSPPPSPGANVLTF
DNA: TGTGCCAGCAGTTCTCCTCCCCCTTCCCCTGGGGCCAACGTCCTGACTTTC

size: -
D: TRBD2
J: TRBJ2-5
V: TRBV28
CDR3: CASSQTGGQETQYF
DNA: TGTGCCAGCAGTCAGACGGGGGGTCAAGAGACCCAGTACTTC

size: few
D: TRBD2
J: TRBJ2-2
V: TRBV9
CDR3: CASSAKGLAGGPIGELFF
DNA: TGTGCCAGCAGCGCGAAGGGACTAGCGGGGGGGCCCATCGGGGAGCTGTTTTTT

size: -
D: -
J: TRBJ1-4
V: TRBV5-4
CDR3: CASSWAGGTELSNEKLFF
DNA: TGTGCCAGCAGCTGGGCAGGCGGGACCGAATTGTCCAATGAAAAACTGTTTTTT

size: -
D: -
J: TRBJ1-2
V: TRBV2
CDR3: CASSVLGGDYGYTF
DNA: TGTGCCAGCAGTGTTTTAGGGGGGGACTATGGCTACACCTTC

size: -
D: -
J: TRBJ1-5
V: TRBV6-5
CDR3: CASSRGGGNQPQHF
DNA: TGTGCCAGCAGTAGAGGGGGGGGAAATCAGCCCCAGCATTTT